This T cell receptor (beta chain) was recovered during a study of OX40 agonist ivuxolimab in advanced cancers. Study-wide findings and caveats: CD4+ and CD8+ blood T cells expanded clonally by week 6 at 0.1 to 3.0 mg/kg.

The method was immunoSEQ multiplex PCR; TCRdb's version includes in-frame clones alone and lacks a portion of them. The data hold some 55,000 clones, with approximately 91% observed a single time. Turning to this clone: What it recognizes is unknown.

This sequence was found in an adult with an advanced solid tumor such as melanoma, head and neck, liver or kidney cancer. The sequenced sample was CD4+ or CD8+ T cells sorted from blood, obtained in a trial of the OX40 agonist ivuxolimab.

The CDR3 spells CASSTKTPPGSMPYEQYF. CDR3 DNA: TGTGCCAGCAGCACAAAAACCCCCCCGGGATCAATGCCCTACGAGCAGTACTTC. This sequence joins TRBV21-1 and TRBJ2-7; the table assigns TRBD2, which was not confirmed against the DNA. TRBV21-1 is annotated as a pseudogene. The CDR3 spans 18 residues.